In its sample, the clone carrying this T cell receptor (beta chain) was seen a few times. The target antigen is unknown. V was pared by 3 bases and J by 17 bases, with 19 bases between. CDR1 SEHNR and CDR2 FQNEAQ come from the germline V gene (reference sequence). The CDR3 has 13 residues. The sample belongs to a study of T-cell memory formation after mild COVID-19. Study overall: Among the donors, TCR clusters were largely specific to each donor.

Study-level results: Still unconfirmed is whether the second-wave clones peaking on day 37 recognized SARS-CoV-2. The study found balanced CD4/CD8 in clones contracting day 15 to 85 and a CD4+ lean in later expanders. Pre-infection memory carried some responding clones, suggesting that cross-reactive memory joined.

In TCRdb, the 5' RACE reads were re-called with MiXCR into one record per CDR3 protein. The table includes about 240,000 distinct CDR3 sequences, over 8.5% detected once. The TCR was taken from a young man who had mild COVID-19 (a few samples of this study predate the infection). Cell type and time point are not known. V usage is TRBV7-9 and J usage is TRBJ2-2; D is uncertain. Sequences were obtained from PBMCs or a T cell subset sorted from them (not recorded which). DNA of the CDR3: TGTGCCAGCAGCTTGGATGCCGTGGGCCCCCCCTTTTTT. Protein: CASSLDAVGPPFF.